Sequencing of this T cell receptor beta chain was carried out in a study of vaccination and CD4 T cells after COVID-19. Study in general: Two Hispanic individuals were among six male and four female convalescent patients.

Treatment meaning: roughly ten-day PBMC culture with coronavirus spike peptide pools or control peptides (ViraFEST assay). TCRs were sequenced by ViraFEST after antigen-specific T cells had been expanded with peptide pools. To note about this clonotype: The antigen remains unidentified.

Overall study findings and caveats: From a median of about 20 to 40, SARS-CoV-2-reactive clonotypes increased, though not significantly.

With the Oncomine TCR Beta short-read assay, DNA from cultured CD4+ T cells was sequenced. TCRdb re-called the PCR reads through MiXCR, storing one row per CDR3 protein. The sample includes 17,000 or so distinct CDR3 sequences, roughly 45% of them seen just once. The CDR3 has 14 residues. Germline lookup yields CDR1 MNHNS and CDR2 SASEGT. Trimming removed 6 bases at V and 0 bases at J, with 12 bases between. The source was CD4+ T cells from blood, cultured in vitro, collected before SARS-CoV-2 vaccination. The receptor was derived from a human donor who had recovered from COVID-19. This chain joins TRBV6-1 and TRBJ2-7; D is unresolved. This CDR3 is CASSPTWGSYEQYF. Written as DNA, the CDR3 is TGTGCCAGCAGCCCTACCTGGGGCTCCTACGAGCAGTACTTC.